Presented here are 20 T cell receptor beta chains from one specimen sequenced in a study of T cell repertoires in cytomegalovirus infection. TCRdb used MiXCR to reprocess the reads, holding one entry per CDR3 protein. The repertoire has more than 150,000 distinct CDR3 sequences, about 15% of them found once; the top ten carry over 15%. What was sequenced was CD8+ T cells from PBMCs. These receptors all come from a human donor in good health (CMV status not recorded). Some clones in this sample may be carry-over from other donors' samples.

The chain combines TRBV6-2 or TRBV6-3 with TRBJ2-7; D gene ambiguous. This CDR3 is built from 12 residues. In germline, CDR1 is MNHEY, CDR2 SVGEGT. Trimming stripped 1 base from V and 5 bases from J, with 6 bases between. The CDR3: CASSYLVDEQYF. DNA of the CDR3: TGTGCCAGCAGTTACTTGGTCGACGAGCAGTACTTC.

CDR3 sequence reads: CASSLGTGFGDTQYF. In nucleotides, the CDR3 is TGCGCCAGCAGCTTGGGGACAGGGTTCGGAGATACGCAGTATTTT. This sequence joins TRBV5-1 and TRBJ2-3; the match to TRBD1 covers 8 bases. In germline, CDR1 is SGHRS, CDR2 YFSETQ. CDR3 length: 15 amino acids. Trimming cost V 0 bases and J 5 bases; bases outside gene matches: 5. The full variable domain, its missing parts supplied by reference TRBV5-1 and TRBJ2-3, is KAGVTQTPRYLIKTRGQQVTLSCSPISGHRSVSWYQQTPGQGLQFLFEYFSETQRNKGNFPGRFSGRQFSNSRSEMNVSTLELGDSALYLCASSLGTGFGDTQYFGPGTRLTVL.

The chain links TRBV27 to TRBJ1-2; 10 nucleotides align to TRBD1. Germline assignment: CDR1 MNHEY and CDR2 SMNVEV (reference sequence). The ends lost 4 bases at V and 7 bases at J; junction bases unmatched: 6. The CDR3 sequence is 14 residues long. The CDR3 region is CASSSGTGVLGYTF. Written as DNA, the CDR3 is TGTGCCAGCAGTTCCGGGACAGGGGTCCTTGGCTACACCTTC.

The rearrangement joins TRBV28 to TRBJ2-3; 8 nucleotides align to TRBD2. With 6 bases clipped from V and 13 bases from J, the junction kept 9 bases outside the gene matches. This CDR3 region has 12 residues. Germline CDR1 and CDR2: MDHEN and SYDVKM. CDR3 residues: CASSLGSGSKYF. The CDR3 nucleotides read TGTGCCAGCAGCCTCGGGAGCGGGAGCAAGTATTTT. The whole variable domain, remainder taken from reference TRBV28 and TRBJ2-3, is DVKVTQSSRYLVKRTGEKVFLECVQDMDHENMFWYRQDPGLGLRLIYFSYDVKMKEKGDIPEGYSVSREKKERFSLILESASTNQTSMYLCASSLGSGSKYFGPGTRLTVL.

The chain employs TRBV13 and TRBJ1-3, with 7 bases fitting TRBD1. The germline CDR1 and CDR2 sequences are PRHDT and FYEKMQ (reference sequence). CDR3 length: 15 amino acids. V lost 4 bases to trimming and J lost 4 bases; unmatched junction nucleotides: 7. CDR3 in DNA: TGTGCCAGCAGCTACCCTGGACAGGACGGAAACACCATATATTTT. It yields the protein CASSYPGQDGNTIYF.

The chain has TRBV6-2 or TRBV6-3 and TRBJ1-1; maybe TRBD1 (5 bases). CDR1 MNHEY and CDR2 SVGEGT come from the germline V gene. There are 13 residues in the CDR3. V was shortened by 7 bases and J by 3 bases, with 12 bases between the two germline ends. As DNA, the CDR3 is TGTGCCAGCATCGCCGGGGCACACACTGAAGCTTTCTTT. This sequence encodes CASIAGAHTEAFF.

This clonotype was seen many times. The rearrangement links TRBV6-2 or TRBV6-3 to TRBJ1-5; TRBD1 might be the D (5 bases). CDR1 and CDR2 from the germline V gene are MNHEY and SVGEGT. The CDR3 has 17 residues. V was trimmed by 2 bases and J by 3 bases, leaving 17 bases between them. CDR3 in amino acids: CASSYRGTDYYNQPQHF. In nucleotides, the CDR3 is TGTGCCAGCAGTTACAGGGGAACAGATTACTACAATCAGCCCCAGCATTTT.

In this sample, this clonotype turned up many times. The chain uses TRBV7-9 and TRBJ1-5; D gene ambiguous. The V and J ends lost 5 bases and 7 bases respectively, with 21 bases between them. This CDR3 comprises 16 residues. Germline CDR1 is SEHNR and CDR2 is FQNEAQ (reference sequence). The CDR3 DNA follows: TGTGCCAGCAGCACGACGTTGGACCCAAACGGGCAGCCCCAGCATTTT. Protein product: CASSTTLDPNGQPQHF.

The rearrangement links TRBV5-1 to TRBJ2-1; D perhaps matches TRBD1 (5 bases). The germline V gene encodes CDR1 SGHRS and CDR2 YFSETQ. The CDR3 totals 12 residues. V lost 4 bases and J lost 10, with 12 bases in between. This CDR3 reads CASSLGPQEQFF. The CDR3 DNA reads as TGCGCCAGCAGCCTGGGGCCCCAAGAGCAGTTCTTC.

CDR3 in amino acids: CASSLFSGRTYNEQFF. CDR3 DNA: TGTGCCAGCAGTCTCTTTAGCGGGAGAACCTACAATGAGCAGTTCTTC. The rearrangement joins TRBV7-6 to TRBJ2-1; 9 bases are shared with TRBD2. Germline V gene data show CDR1 as SGHVS and CDR2 as FNYEAQ. This CDR3 contains 16 residues. After removal of 6 bases from V and 2 bases from J, the junction contained 8 bases not matched to a gene.

For the CDR3, the DNA is TGCAGTGCCCGGTGGGAGACCCAGTACTTC. This gives the protein CSARWETQYF. The V and J genes are TRBV20-1 and TRBJ2-5; no definite D call. Germline V gives CDR1 DFQATT, CDR2 SNEGSKA (reference sequence). Trimming took off 6 bases at V and 5 bases at J, with 7 bases between the two ends. The CDR3 totals 10 residues.

The chain employs TRBV7-9 and TRBJ2-1; 16 positions match TRBD2. CDR3 size: 18 residues. Germline lookup yields CDR1 SEHNR and CDR2 FQNEAQ (reference sequence). The trim removed 5 bases at V and 0 bases at J, leaving 4 bases unmatched. CDR3 in DNA: TGTGCCAGCAGCCCGGGACTAGCGGGAGGGCCCTCCTACAATGAGCAGTTCTTC. Amino acids: CASSPGLAGGPSYNEQFF.

The CDR3 spells CASSLAGGLAVYEQYF. CDR3 nucleotides: TGTGCCAGCAGCTTAGCCGGGGGGCTAGCGGTCTACGAGCAGTACTTC. This sequence joins TRBV7-8 and TRBJ2-7; D may be TRBD2 (7 bases). Trimming removed 0 bases from V and 3 bases from J, with 15 bases in between. Germline CDR1 is SGHVS and CDR2 is FQNEAQ. The CDR3 length is 16 residues. Full variable domain (rest looked up from reference TRBV7-8 and TRBJ2-7): GAGVSQSPRYKVAKRGQDVALRCDPISGHVSLFWYQQALGQGPEFLTYFQNEAQLDKSGLPSDRFFAERPEGSVSTLKIQRTQQEDSAVYLCASSLAGGLAVYEQYFGPGTRLTVT.

V usage is TRBV6-2 or TRBV6-3 and J usage is TRBJ2-6; D ambiguous. CDR1 and CDR2 (germline): MNHEY, SVGEGT. CDR3 size: 13 residues. Trimming stripped 2 bases from V and 2 bases from J, with 1 base between. The CDR3 reads CASSYPGANVLTF. CDR3 nucleotide sequence: TGTGCCAGCAGTTACCCTGGGGCCAACGTCCTGACTTTC.

The rearrangement links TRBV28 to TRBJ1-1; 8 bases map to TRBD1. CDR3 length equals 16 residues. J gave up 4 bases and V 2 bases, and 9 bases lay outside the gene matches. Germline loops: CDR1 MDHEN, CDR2 SYDVKM. The DNA of the CDR3 is TGTGCCAGCAGTTTAGTCCAGGGGGCGAGCGGCACTGAAGCTTTCTTT. Amino acid sequence: CASSLVQGASGTEAFF.

This clonotype was seen a few times. The V and J genes are TRBV5-6 and TRBJ2-3; D not resolved. The germline CDR1 and CDR2 sequences are SGHDT and YYEEEE. V shed 2 bases and J shed 5 bases, with 12 bases lying between them. The CDR3 loop spans 14 amino acids. The CDR3 region is CASSFGRAQDTQYF. The CDR3 DNA sequence: TGTGCCAGCAGCTTCGGCCGGGCGCAAGATACGCAGTATTTT.

A single count supports this clonotype. The V call is TRBV7-2, the J call TRBJ2-1; 7 bases are shared with TRBD2. The CDR3 spans 15 residues. The junction had 11 bases not matched to a gene; V was cut back by 6 bases and J by 6 bases. Germline loops: CDR1 SGHTA, CDR2 FQGNSA. CDR3 in DNA: TGTGCCAGCAGTTTTAGGCTGCGGGAGATCAATGAGCAGTTCTTC. It yields the protein CASSFRLREINEQFF. Combining the CDR3 with reference TRBV7-2 and TRBJ2-1 gives the whole variable domain GAGVSQSPSNKVTEKGKDVELRCDPISGHTALYWYRQSLGQGLEFLIYFQGNSAPDKSGLPSDRFSAERTGGSVSTLTIQRTQQEDSAVYLCASSFRLREINEQFFGPGTRLTVL.

The gene calls are TRBV7-8 and TRBJ2-7; maybe TRBD1 (5 bases). V lost 3 bases, J lost 0 bases, and 18 bases lay in between. Germline-derived CDR1 and CDR2 are SGHVS and FQNEAQ. This CDR3 spans 17 amino acids. In DNA, the CDR3 is TGTGCCAGCAGCTTCCTCAGGGAAGGGGCGAGCTCCTACGAGCAGTACTTC. This encodes CASSFLREGASSYEQYF.

The chain has TRBV7-9 and TRBJ2-2; D not certain. Germline V lookup: CDR1 SEHNR, CDR2 FQNEAQ (reference sequence). This CDR3 is 14 amino acids long. V shed 4 bases and J shed 9 bases, with 15 bases lying between them. CDR3: CASSSFEDSWELFF. The CDR3 DNA sequence: TGTGCCAGCAGCTCCTTCGAAGATTCCTGGGAGCTGTTTTTT. The full variable domain, completed using reference TRBV7-9 and TRBJ2-2, is DTGVSQNPRHKITKRGQNVTFRCDPISEHNRLYWYRQTLGQGPEFLTYFQNEAQLEKSRLLSDRFSAERPKGSFSTLEIQRTEQGDSAMYLCASSSFEDSWELFFGEGSRLTVL.

This clonotype came up a few times. The chain carries TRBV19 and TRBJ1-1; no firm D call. The CDR3 has 13 residues. With 3 bases removed from V and 0 bases from J, the gap between germline ends came to 5 bases. The germline V gene encodes CDR1 LNHDA and CDR2 SQIVND (reference sequence). CDR3 amino acids: CASSMGMNTEAFF. CDR3 nucleotides: TGTGCCAGTAGTATGGGGATGAACACTGAAGCTTTCTTT.